The T cell receptor (beta chain) described here comes from a study of blood T cells in healthy people across ages. A second PCR of roughly 7 to 11 cycles used a sample-barcoded 5' primer and a J-beta primer mix. TCRdb fed the 5' RACE reads into MiXCR, producing one record per CDR3 protein. The table records approximately 800,000 distinct CDR3 sequences, about 53% of them present only once. J was trimmed by 10 bases and V by 7 bases; bases with no gene match: 12. This CDR3 contains 13 residues. CDR1 is DFQATT, CDR2 SNEGSKA, per germline (reference sequence). The chain has TRBV20-1 and TRBJ2-1; 8 bases map to TRBD2. The sequence was collected from a man aged 80 or over in good health. Sequenced input: blood. CDR3 sequence reads: CSVTRGGFEEQFF. For the CDR3, the DNA is TGCAGTGTCACCCGGGGGGGATTTGAAGAGCAGTTCTTC.